This T cell receptor (beta chain) was recovered during a study of T cells in Graves' hyperthyroidism and ophthalmopathy. Whole-study results and caveats: The model foresaw ophthalmopathy a median roughly 6.5 months prior to onset. In blood, most of the thyroid clonotypes expanded above 0.001 were also present.

The table lists this clonotype with many counts. What it binds is unknown. Clinicians diagnosed patients from clinical symptoms, serum thyroxine and TRAb, thyroid ultrasound and orbital computed tomography. Fresh peripheral blood, more than 8 ml of it, supplied the PBMCs. Authors of the study amplified TCR beta CDR3 regions from RNA transcripts. TCR CDR3 regions were first amplified by RT-PCR with HTBI primers. TCRdb re-called the multiplex PCR reads through MiXCR, storing one row per CDR3 protein. Seen here are hundreds of thousands of distinct CDR3 sequences, roughly 15% observed once, and the top ten hold about 20%. The CDR3 consists of 17 residues. Trimming at V came to 1 base and at J to 0 bases, leaving 6 bases not matched to a gene.

Sequencing input: blood. This sequence originates from a woman aged 60-75 years with Graves' ophthalmopathy. V gene TRBV12-3 or TRBV12-4 combines with J gene TRBJ2-1; 7 positions match TRBD2. CDR3: CASSLGIAGPSYNEQFF. CDR3 bases: TGTGCCAGCAGTTTAGGGATAGCGGGTCCCTCCTACAATGAGCAGTTCTTC.